This paragraph covers one TCR beta chain sequence. Healthy individuals of Caucasian origin from Russia, aged about 6 to 90, served as donors. Donors gave around 10 milliliters of peripheral blood apiece. This CDR3 contains 16 residues. CDR1 is MDHEN, CDR2 SYDVKM, per germline. V lost 8 bases, J lost 2 bases, and 11 bases stayed unmatched. Using a J-beta primer mix together with a sample-barcoded 5' primer, a second PCR was run for about 6 to 12 cycles. Every sample gave at least 3 million paired-end reads containing CDR3. MiXCR, applied by TCRdb to the 5' RACE reads, yields one record per CDR3 protein. The data hold approximately 350,000 distinct CDR3 sequences, with over 45% observed a single time. This sample stems from a study of blood T cells in healthy people across ages.

The specimen sequenced was blood. The chain carries TRBV28 and TRBJ2-1, with 8 bases that match TRBD2. The TCR comes from a man aged 55-75 years in good health. The CDR3 sequence is CASFPLREVPYNEQFF. The CDR3 DNA reads TGTGCCAGCTTCCCTTTGCGGGAGGTCCCCTACAATGAGCAGTTCTTC.